Shown below are 12 T cell receptor beta chains from a single sample sequenced in a study of shared clonotypes between healthy human individuals (dated by TCRdb to the early 2020s). Library preparation employed the immunoSEQ multiplex PCR assay. In its TCRdb copy, this immuneACCESS table keeps in-frame sequences only and misses some clones. Where compared with another copy, unresolved V genes explain less than half of these, and the others have no known cause. This sample comprises roughly 2.2 million clones, 85% to 95% of them detected only once. The ten top clones hold approximately 0.4% of the sample. The sequencing sample was made of naive CD4+ T cells from PBMCs. The intended sense of this specimen's cell subset or site label: CD45RA+ positively selected. The source is a man aged 18 to 30 in good health. Some clones in this sample may be carry-over from other donors' samples.

The chain employs TRBV27 and TRBJ2-1; a possible D gene is TRBD2 (5 bases). There are 14 residues in the CDR3. V lost 7 bases and J lost 0, with 10 bases in between. Germline V gene lookup returns CDR1 MNHEY and CDR2 SMNVEV (reference sequence). The CDR3 bases are TGTGCCAGCACCCAGCGGAGCTCCTACAATGAGCAGTTCTTC. Translating gives CASTQRSSYNEQFF.

The genes are TRBV7-2 and TRBJ2-5; D ambiguous. The V end was cut by 6 bases, the J end by 5 bases, with 10 bases between. This CDR3 has 12 amino acids. Looked up from germline, CDR1 is SGHTA and CDR2 is FQGNSA. CDR3 region: CASRVDGETQYF. The DNA of the CDR3 is TGTGCCAGCAGGGTCGACGGGGAGACCCAGTACTTC. Together with reference TRBV7-2 and TRBJ2-5, the CDR3 gives the full variable domain: GAGVSQSPSNKVTEKGKDVELRCDPISGHTALYWYRQSLGQGLEFLIYFQGNSAPDKSGLPSDRFSAERTGGSVSTLTIQRTQQEDSAVYLCASRVDGETQYFGPGTRLLVL.

A word on this clone: The sample contains more than one DNA sequence encoding this CDR3. The CDR3 DNA is TGCGCCAGCAGCTTGGGAGGGACCCCCTACAATGAGCAGTTCTTC. It is translated as CASSLGGTPYNEQFF. This chain joins TRBV5-1 and TRBJ2-1; TRBD1 or TRBD2 may be the D gene (5 bases each). The germline gives CDR1 SGHRS, CDR2 YFSETQ. Trimming removed 0 bases from V and 2 bases from J, with 9 bases in between. There are 15 residues in the CDR3.

The chain uses TRBV30 and TRBJ2-1; no clear D. V was trimmed by 5 bases and J by 10 bases, leaving 12 bases between them. There are 11 residues in the CDR3. Germline-derived CDR1 and CDR2 are GTSNPN and SVGIG (reference sequence). This CDR3 reads CAWALLGEQFF. The CDR3 coding sequence is TGTGCCTGGGCCCTCTTAGGGGAGCAGTTCTTC.

V gene TRBV9 combines with J gene TRBJ2-2; either TRBD1 or TRBD2 may fit D (6 bases each). Between the trimmed V and J ends, which lost 4 bases and 4 bases, there was a span of 17 bases. The CDR3 has 16 residues. Germline V lookup: CDR1 SGDLS, CDR2 YYNGEE. CDR3 residues: CASSFPGGQPTGELFF. The CDR3 nucleotides are TGTGCCAGCAGCTTCCCCGGGGGACAACCCACCGGGGAGCTGTTTTTT.

In the case of this clone: Other DNA variants within this sample encode the same CDR3. CDR3: CASSPQSGTEAFF. The CDR3 DNA is TGTGCCAGCTCACCACAGTCGGGAACTGAAGCTTTCTTT. The chain has TRBV18 and TRBJ1-1, with D unresolved. Per germline, CDR1 KGHSH and CDR2 LQKENI. Trimming took off 1 base at V and 5 bases at J, with 8 bases between the two ends. This CDR3 is 13 amino acids long.

The J gene is TRBJ2-1, the V gene TRBV19, with 7 bases that match TRBD2. Trimming cost V 3 bases and J 4 bases; bases outside gene matches: 9. This CDR3 is 16 amino acids long. The V gene's germline CDR1 is LNHDA and CDR2 SQIVND (reference sequence). The CDR3 DNA reads as TGTGCCAGTAGTATGTACCCGGGAGGAAGATACAATGAGCAGTTCTTC. This sequence encodes CASSMYPGGRYNEQFF.

V and J are TRBV6-1 and TRBJ2-3; tentatively, D is TRBD1 or TRBD2 (5 bases each). Deletions cut 10 bases from V and 0 bases from J, with 14 bases between. Germline V gives CDR1 MNHNS, CDR2 SASEGT. This CDR3 region has 14 residues. The CDR3 sequence: CATKGTASTDTQYF. The CDR3 nucleotides are TGTGCCACCAAGGGGACGGCTAGCACAGATACGCAGTATTTT.

This clone was seen once. The CDR3 loop is CASSPGFGFEQYF. In DNA, the CDR3 is TGTGCCAGCAGCCCGGGATTCGGCTTCGAGCAGTACTTC. The rearrangement uses TRBV7-3 and TRBJ2-7; tentative D call: TRBD2 (5 bases). Looked up from germline, CDR1 is SGHTA and CDR2 is FQGTGA. V lost 5 bases, J lost 6 bases, and 14 bases lay in between. This CDR3 contains 13 residues.

The chain carries TRBV28 and TRBJ2-7; tentatively, D is TRBD2 (5 bases). Trimming took 11 bases from V and 3 from J, leaving 17 bases between them. CDR3 length equals 13 residues. The germline CDR1 and CDR2 sequences are MDHEN and SYDVKM. Here the CDR3 reads CAVRATGIYEQYF. For the CDR3, the DNA is TGTGCCGTGCGGGCCACGGGCATCTACGAGCAGTACTTC.

As regards this clone: The sample contains more than one DNA sequence encoding this CDR3. This chain links TRBV6-1 with TRBJ1-4; D is possibly TRBD1 (6 bases). V was shortened by 6 bases and J by 1 base, with 9 bases between the two germline ends. Germline loops: CDR1 MNHNS, CDR2 SASEGT. The CDR3 runs 14 residues. The CDR3 loop reads CASSRTETNEKLFF. The CDR3 nucleotides read TGTGCCAGCAGCCGGACAGAAACTAATGAAAAACTGTTTTTT.

The chain combines TRBV7-9 with TRBJ2-2; perhaps D is TRBD1 or TRBD2 (5 bases each). There are 15 residues in the CDR3. V shed 6 bases and J shed 3 bases, with 14 bases lying between them. The germline V gene encodes CDR1 SEHNR and CDR2 FQNEAQ (reference sequence). CDR3 in DNA: TGTGCCAGCAGGAAAACCCAGGGAGACACCGGGGAGCTGTTTTTT. Amino acid sequence: CASRKTQGDTGELFF.